Below, one T cell receptor (beta chain) is given with its context. Libraries were prepared by immunoSEQ multiplex PCR; TCRdb keeps only in-frame clonotypes and omits some of them. The repertoire holds 95,000 to 110,000 clones, with 84% as singletons. This record comes from a study of blood T cell repertoires in COVID-19. Study-wide background: Material from acute and convalescent COVID-19 was sourced from the United States, Italy and Spain.

The TCR was taken from a man in his 60s with acute or convalescent COVID-19. What was sequenced was peripheral blood.

CDR3 bases: TGTGCCAGCTCTCCTGGACGGACTAACAATGAGCAGTTCTTC. Translated, it gives CASSPGRTNNEQFF. This chain connects TRBV6-5 to TRBJ2-1; possible D gene TRBD2, 6 bases. V gave up 8 bases and J gave up 5 bases, with 16 bases separating them. CDR3 length: 14 residues. The germline gives CDR1 MNHEY, CDR2 SVGAGI.